What follows are 10 T cell receptor beta chains derived from one specimen sequenced in a study of T cells in Graves' hyperthyroidism and ophthalmopathy. Amplified regions were TCR beta CDR3 sequences from RNA transcripts. First-round RT-PCR of the TCR CDR3 relied on the HTBI primer set. TCRdb used MiXCR to reprocess the multiplex PCR reads, holding one entry per CDR3 protein. The data contain 480,000 or so distinct CDR3 sequences, over 35% of them singletons. The sequenced sample was peripheral blood or thyroid tissue (not recorded which). The receptors come from an adult woman with Graves' disease, either hyperthyroidism or ophthalmopathy (not recorded which).

The chain combines TRBV5-4 with TRBJ2-2; 9 nucleotides match TRBD1. CDR1 is SGHNT and CDR2 is YYREEE in the germline V gene (reference sequence). The CDR3 length is 14 residues. Losses at the gene ends were 4 bases for V and 6 bases for J; bases not matched to a gene: 4. CDR3 DNA: TGTGCCAGCAGCGGGGACAGGGCCGCCGGGGAGCTGTTTTTT. Translating it yields CASSGDRAAGELFF.

This clonotype came up a few times. This chain joins TRBV25-1 and TRBJ1-2; a weak D match, TRBD1 (5 bases). In germline, CDR1 is MGHDK, CDR2 SYGVNS. The length of the CDR3 is 16 residues. V dropped 1 base and J dropped 7 bases, with 19 bases sitting between them. This CDR3 reads CASSEFSEGPPSGYTF. The CDR3 region has the DNA TGTGCCAGCAGTGAATTTTCGGAGGGGCCCCCCTCTGGCTACACCTTC.

The sample holds a few counts of this clonotype. The chain carries TRBV10-3 and TRBJ1-6; 8 bases map to TRBD1. Germline assignment: CDR1 ENHRY and CDR2 SYGVKD. This CDR3 is built from 14 residues. J gave up 10 bases and V 6 bases, and 8 bases lay outside the gene matches. As DNA, the CDR3 is TGTGCCATCAGGGGAGGACAGGGTGGATCACCCCTCCACTTT. It encodes CAIRGGQGGSPLHF.

This clonotype was seen ten or more times. The chain links TRBV11-2 to TRBJ2-7, with D perhaps assigned TRBD1 or TRBD2 (5 bases each). Trimming removed 2 bases at V and 6 bases at J, with 17 bases between. In germline, CDR1 is SGHAT, CDR2 FQNNGV. The CDR3 length is 15 residues. The CDR3 region has the DNA TGTGCCAGCAGCTTAACTCCGGGGCTAAACGGCGAGCAGTACTTC. Translated: CASSLTPGLNGEQYF.

The chain combines TRBV12-3 or TRBV12-4 with TRBJ1-2; TRBD1 might be the D (6 bases). This CDR3 is built from 16 residues. V was pared by 3 bases and J by 5 bases, with 19 bases between. This CDR3 is CASSFGGPGRGYGYTF. CDR3 sequence (DNA): TGTGCCAGCAGTTTTGGGGGGCCAGGAAGGGGTTATGGCTACACCTTC.

This clonotype has more than one count but fewer than ten. The rearrangement uses TRBV15 and TRBJ2-5; D is unclear. V lost 3 bases and J lost 3, with 11 bases in between. The CDR3 contains 14 residues. Germline CDR1 and CDR2: LNHNV and YYDKDF (reference sequence). The CDR3 spells CATSRSMSEETQYF. The CDR3 DNA sequence: TGTGCCACCAGCAGGTCTATGTCGGAAGAGACCCAGTACTTC.

V usage is TRBV29-1 and J usage is TRBJ2-5, with D perhaps matching TRBD1 (6 bases). V was clipped by 5 bases and J by 6 bases, with 16 bases between them. The germline V gene has CDR1 SQVTM and CDR2 ANQGSEA. The CDR3 sequence is 13 residues long. The CDR3 here is CSVTRDTGKTQYF. The CDR3, as DNA: TGCAGCGTTACCCGGGACACCGGGAAGACCCAGTACTTC.

Only a few counts were recorded for this clonotype. This chain connects TRBV4-1 to TRBJ1-2; a possible D gene is TRBD1 (5 bases). The CDR3 has 17 amino acids. The V gene's germline CDR1 is MGHRA and CDR2 YSYEKL. V lost 3 bases, J lost 7 bases, and 24 bases lay in between. The CDR3 reads CASSQPRGPWPSSGYTF. The DNA of the CDR3 is TGCGCCAGCAGCCAGCCCCGGGGCCCATGGCCGTCTAGTGGCTACACCTTC.

This clonotype appeared many times. The chain combines TRBV2 with TRBJ1-6; 7 bases align to TRBD1. This CDR3 spans 14 amino acids. Per germline, CDR1 SNHLY and CDR2 FYNNEI. Trimming took 1 base from V and 6 from J; bases not matched to a gene: 0. This chain's CDR3 is CASSEGQGNSPLHF. As DNA, the CDR3 is TGTGCCAGCAGTGAAGGACAGGGTAATTCACCCCTCCACTTT.

About this clonotype: The limits of the CDR3 on the DNA are not certain, so only TCRdb's listed CDR3 is given. The chain couples TRBV10-3 to TRBJ2-7; the table's TRBD1 call for D was not verified on the DNA. The CDR3 region is 18 residues in length, termini included. Germline CDR1 ENHRY, CDR2 SYGVKD. The CDR3 loop reads CAIYLCSVEGGTVYEQYF.